Each of the 32 T cell receptor beta chains below was sequenced from the same sample in a study of response to subunit inactivated influenza vaccine. TCRdb processed the RT-PCR reads anew with MiXCR; each CDR3 protein has one entry. The table lists around 760,000 distinct CDR3 sequences, 14% of them singletons. This specimen consisted of PBMCs from blood, obtained roughly 15 days before vaccination. These receptors came from a man in his forties or fifties who received an inactivated influenza vaccine.

This clonotype appeared a few times. This rearrangement joins TRBV5-4 to TRBJ1-1, with D possibly matching TRBD1 (5 bases). Trimming took 3 bases from V and 0 from J, leaving 18 bases between them. The CDR3 runs to 17 residues. Germline CDR1 reads SGHNT; CDR2 reads YYREEE (reference sequence). CDR3 amino acids: CASSSGLLAGLNTEAFF. CDR3 bases: TGTGCCAGCAGCTCCGGGTTATTGGCAGGGCTGAACACTGAAGCTTTCTTT.

This clonotype showed up just a few times. The rearrangement uses TRBV20-1 and TRBJ2-5; D might be TRBD2 (6 bases). The germline V gene encodes CDR1 DFQATT and CDR2 SNEGSKA (reference sequence). This CDR3 spans 13 amino acids. CDR3 region: CGGASQVQETQYF. DNA of the CDR3: TGCGGAGGGGCGTCGCAGGTCCAAGAGACCCAGTACTTC.

This clonotype was picked up many times. This chain's CDR3 is CASSQDSRGYGYTF. CDR3 DNA sequence: TGTGCCAGCAGCCAAGATAGCAGGGGATATGGCTACACCTTC. The J gene is TRBJ1-2, the V gene TRBV4-2, with D possibly TRBD1 on 6 matching bases. V dropped 0 bases and J dropped 5 bases, with 10 bases sitting between them. This CDR3 has 14 residues. CDR1 is LGHNA and CDR2 is YNFKEQ in the germline V gene.

The chain couples TRBV15 to TRBJ1-4; a possible D gene is TRBD1 (6 bases). Germline V gene sequence: CDR1 LNHNV, CDR2 YYDKDF (reference sequence). There are 16 residues in the CDR3. With 3 bases removed from V and 5 bases from J, the gap between germline ends came to 16 bases. CDR3 in DNA: TGTGCCACCAGCAGTTACCCACAGGACAGAAATGAAAAACTGTTTTTT. It translates to CATSSYPQDRNEKLFF.

J is TRBJ2-7 and V is TRBV6-2 or TRBV6-3; 8 bases are shared with TRBD2. CDR1 and CDR2 from the germline V gene are MNHEY and SVGEGT. The V segment lost 5 bases and the J segment 2 bases; nucleotides outside the gene matches: 2. The CDR3 has 13 residues. Here the CDR3 reads CASSRAGAYEQYF. In nucleotides, the CDR3 is TGTGCCAGCAGTCGAGCGGGAGCCTACGAGCAGTACTTC.

This clonotype was seen a handful of times. The chain joins TRBV7-2 to TRBJ2-1; TRBD2 matches 11 bases. The CDR3 is 16 residues long. J gave up 6 bases and V 6 bases, and 10 bases lay outside the gene matches. Germline-derived CDR1 and CDR2 are SGHTA and FQGNSA. Here the CDR3 reads CASRLGGTSGRNEQFF. In nucleotides, the CDR3 is TGTGCCAGCAGACTAGGAGGGACTAGCGGCCGCAATGAGCAGTTCTTC.

This clonotype was recorded many times. The chain carries TRBV7-9 and TRBJ2-1; weak D call: TRBD1 (6 bases). The CDR3 length is 15 residues. Germline loops: CDR1 SEHNR, CDR2 FQNEAQ (reference sequence). V gave up 5 bases and J gave up 5 bases, with 16 bases separating them. The CDR3 DNA follows: TGTGCCAGCAGCCGCAGACAGGAAGGGGACAATGAGCAGTTCTTC. It specifies CASSRRQEGDNEQFF.

This clonotype was picked up a small number of times. This chain links TRBV2 with TRBJ1-2; D gene unclear. V dropped 4 bases and J dropped 4 bases, with 10 bases sitting between them. Germline CDR1 and CDR2: SNHLY and FYNNEI. CDR3 length equals 13 residues. Here the CDR3 reads CASSGGRTYGYTF. The CDR3 DNA follows: TGTGCCAGCAGTGGTGGCAGAACCTATGGCTACACCTTC. Full variable domain (remainder filled in from reference TRBV2 and TRBJ1-2): EPEVTQTPSHQVTQMGQEVILRCVPISNHLYFYWYRQILGQKVEFLVSFYNNEISEKSEIFDDQFSVERPDGSNFTLKIRSTKLEDSAMYFCASSGGRTYGYTFGSGTRLTVV.

A few counts support this clonotype. This chain connects TRBV4-3 to TRBJ2-7; no definite D call. Trimming shortened V by 0 bases and J by 1 base, and 10 bases separated the two germline ends. CDR3 length equals 15 residues. Germline CDR1 reads LGHNA; CDR2 reads YSLEER. DNA for the CDR3: TGCGCCAGCAGCCAAGATGTTCCGGGTTCCTACGAGCAGTACTTC. Protein product: CASSQDVPGSYEQYF.

This chain uses TRBV10-3 with TRBJ1-1; no firm D call. The germline V and J ends were trimmed by 8 bases and 2 bases, with 15 bases remaining between them. CDR1 and CDR2 from the germline V gene are ENHRY and SYGVKD. This CDR3 comprises 14 residues. CDR3 DNA: TGTGCCATCGCCCTAAGGAAGGGAAACACTGAAGCTTTCTTT. Amino acid sequence: CAIALRKGNTEAFF.

At least ten counts were recorded for this clonotype. The chain couples TRBV11-1 to TRBJ2-3; the match to TRBD2 covers 7 bases. Germline lookup yields CDR1 SGHAT and CDR2 FQDESV (reference sequence). Trimming took 1 base from V and 0 from J; bases not matched to a gene: 16. There are 20 residues in the CDR3. CDR3 sequence reads: CASSLEVTAGEIFSTDTQYF. In nucleotides, the CDR3 is TGTGCCAGCAGCTTAGAGGTTACGGCGGGAGAGATATTTAGCACAGATACGCAGTATTTT.

This clonotype was counted a few times. The rearrangement links TRBV12-3 or TRBV12-4 to TRBJ2-7, with a weak D call TRBD1 (6 bases). Between the trimmed V and J ends, which lost 7 bases and 5 bases, there was a span of 15 bases. This CDR3 contains 13 residues. CDR3 in DNA: TGTGCCAGCACCTTAGACAGGCTAAACGAGCAGTACTTC. This translates into CASTLDRLNEQYF.

Only a few counts were recorded for this clonotype. This chain joins TRBV12-3 or TRBV12-4 and TRBJ2-3, with D possibly TRBD2 on 5 matching bases. Between the trimmed V and J ends, which lost 5 bases and 1 base, there was a span of 16 bases. There are 16 residues in the CDR3. CDR3 coding DNA: TGTGCCAGCAGTCCAGTCCGAGGGATCCGCACAGATACGCAGTATTTT. It encodes CASSPVRGIRTDTQYF.

This clonotype occurred a few times. In DNA, the CDR3 is TGTGCCACCAGTAGACACACAGGGAGCACAGATACGCAGTATTTT. It codes for CATSRHTGSTDTQYF. V usage is TRBV24-1 and J usage is TRBJ2-3; D perhaps matches TRBD1 (6 bases). The CDR3 consists of 15 residues. Germline CDR1 KGHDR, CDR2 SFDVKD. The V end was cut by 6 bases, the J end by 0 bases, with 12 bases between.

The chain employs TRBV28 and TRBJ2-7, with no clear D. V was cut by 6 bases and J by 1 base, with 13 bases left in between. Germline V gene lookup returns CDR1 MDHEN and CDR2 SYDVKM. The CDR3 runs 14 residues. The CDR3: CASSPPALSYEQYF. The CDR3 nucleotides are TGTGCCAGCAGCCCCCCAGCCCTATCCTACGAGCAGTACTTC.

Only a few counts were recorded for this clonotype. The rearrangement links TRBV6-5 to TRBJ2-4; D perhaps matches TRBD2 (5 bases). CDR3 length: 18 amino acids. V lost 2 bases and J 3 bases, leaving 20 bases between the germline ends. The germline V gene encodes CDR1 MNHEY and CDR2 SVGAGI. The CDR3 region is CASSYRGLSAFGKNIQYF. DNA for the CDR3: TGTGCCAGCAGTTACCGTGGACTTTCGGCCTTTGGCAAAAACATTCAGTACTTC.

This chain joins TRBV10-3 and TRBJ1-4; a possible D gene is TRBD1 (5 bases). Germline V gene data show CDR1 as ENHRY and CDR2 as SYGVKD. The CDR3 has 14 amino acids. V dropped 3 bases and J dropped 4 bases, with 9 bases sitting between them. CDR3 residues: CAISDGQHNEKLFF. The CDR3 DNA reads as TGTGCCATCAGTGACGGACAACATAATGAAAAACTGTTTTTT.

In this sample, this clonotype turned up a few times. The rearrangement joins TRBV10-3 to TRBJ2-3, with TRBD1 matching 9 bases. The trim removed 0 bases at V and 13 bases at J, leaving 8 bases unmatched. The CDR3 spans 14 residues. Germline V gives CDR1 ENHRY, CDR2 SYGVKD. CDR3 coding DNA: TGTGCCATCAGTGAGTCGTCGACGGGGACAGGGAAGTATTTT. It encodes CAISESSTGTGKYF.

This clonotype was detected a few times. The chain recombines TRBV5-1 with TRBJ2-3, with 10 bases aligning to TRBD2. The V and J ends lost 7 bases and 4 bases, in that order; junction bases with no gene match: 6. The CDR3 sequence is 14 residues long. Germline V gives CDR1 SGHRS, CDR2 YFSETQ. The CDR3 bases are TGCGCCAGCTTCCTAGCGGGAGAGTCAGATACGCAGTATTTT. Its translation: CASFLAGESDTQYF.

This clonotype came up a few times. CDR3 coding DNA: TGTGCCAGCAGCCTAAGCGGAAGTCTGGCTAGCAGAGACTACGAGCAGTACTTC. Amino acids: CASSLSGSLASRDYEQYF. V usage is TRBV28 and J usage is TRBJ2-7; the D gene is possibly TRBD2 (5 bases). The CDR3 contains 18 residues. V gave up 6 bases and J gave up 3 bases, with 27 bases separating them. Germline lookup yields CDR1 MDHEN and CDR2 SYDVKM.

This chain connects TRBV9 to TRBJ2-1; D is possibly TRBD1 or TRBD2 (5 bases each). The CDR3 consists of 16 residues. Germline CDR1 is SGDLS and CDR2 is YYNGEE. Trimming took off 2 bases at V and 3 bases at J, with 15 bases between the two ends. This chain's CDR3 is CASSVARENRYNEQFF. CDR3 DNA: TGTGCCAGCAGCGTGGCCAGGGAGAACCGCTACAATGAGCAGTTCTTC.

This clonotype was seen repeatedly, ten times or more. The chain has TRBV6-5 and TRBJ1-6; tentatively, D is TRBD1 (5 bases). This CDR3 is 16 amino acids long. Trimming took off 2 bases at V and 7 bases at J, with 15 bases between the two ends. In germline, CDR1 is MNHEY, CDR2 SVGAGI. Written as DNA, the CDR3 is TGTGCCAGCAGTTACAGACAGATAGAGGGGAATTCACCCCTCCACTTT. This translates into CASSYRQIEGNSPLHF.

This clonotype has at least ten counts. This chain uses TRBV29-1 with TRBJ2-7; D might be TRBD1 (6 bases). Trimming shortened V by 1 base and J by 3 bases, and 10 bases separated the two germline ends. The CDR3 sequence is 13 residues long. CDR1 and CDR2 from the germline V gene are SQVTM and ANQGSEA. The CDR3 nucleotides read TGCAGCGTTGAAGTTGTCAGGGGCTACGAGCAGTACTTC. Protein sequence: CSVEVVRGYEQYF.

This clonotype was detected once. An end of the junction does not agree with germline; a read error may underlie this. The chain joins TRBV12-3 or TRBV12-4 to TRBJ2-3, with a tentative D call TRBD1 (5 bases). The CDR3 runs 18 residues. The CDR3 reads CASCLLVIGVGDTDTQYF. CDR3 coding DNA: TGTGCCAGCTGTTTGTTAGTAATAGGGGTAGGGGACACAGATACGCAGTATTTT.

This clonotype was counted many times. This rearrangement joins TRBV4-2 to TRBJ1-5, with 7 bases that match TRBD1. This CDR3 spans 14 amino acids. V lost 4 bases and J lost 9; bases outside the gene matches: 9. CDR1 and CDR2 from the germline V gene are LGHNA and YNFKEQ. CDR3 nucleotide sequence: TGTGCCAGCAGCCCAGGGACAGCCTCGGGGCCCCAGCATTTT. The encoded protein is CASSPGTASGPQHF.

This clonotype showed up just a few times. The chain has TRBV20-1 and TRBJ2-5; D unclear. Trimming shortened V by 6 bases and J by 1 base, and 12 bases separated the two germline ends. Germline V gene lookup returns CDR1 DFQATT and CDR2 SNEGSKA (reference sequence). The CDR3 spans 13 residues. CDR3: CSALGGPQETQYF. CDR3 DNA sequence: TGCAGTGCCCTCGGTGGGCCCCAAGAGACCCAGTACTTC.

This clonotype was detected many times. The V and J genes are TRBV7-2 and TRBJ1-3, with D uncertain. The germline V gene encodes CDR1 SGHTA and CDR2 FQGNSA. The CDR3 is 14 amino acids. V was shortened by 7 bases and J by 4 bases, with 14 bases between the two germline ends. CDR3 region: CASILHPFGNTIYF. The CDR3 nucleotides are TGTGCCAGCATCCTGCACCCCTTCGGAAACACCATATATTTT.

This clonotype was recorded a few times. The chain combines TRBV27 with TRBJ1-1; unclear D gene. Trimming cost V 1 base and J 7 bases, with 13 bases left between them. The CDR3 has 14 amino acids. CDR1 and CDR2 from the germline V gene are MNHEY and SMNVEV (reference sequence). Here the CDR3 reads CASSLYGGPVEAFF. In DNA, the CDR3 is TGTGCCAGCAGTTTATACGGAGGCCCGGTTGAAGCTTTCTTT.

This clonotype turned up a few times. This rearrangement joins TRBV7-9 to TRBJ2-7, with unresolved D. CDR3 length: 11 residues. The V end was cut by 4 bases, the J end by 7 bases, with 8 bases between. Germline CDR1 SEHNR, CDR2 FQNEAQ (reference sequence). The CDR3 region has the DNA TGTGCCAGCAGCTCCAACAAAGAGCAGTACTTC. Translating it yields CASSSNKEQYF.

This clonotype has just a few counts. The chain couples TRBV20-1 to TRBJ2-3; the match to TRBD2 covers 8 bases. Germline CDR1 reads DFQATT; CDR2 reads SNEGSKA (reference sequence). The ends lost 5 bases at V and 3 bases at J; junction bases unmatched: 10. This CDR3 comprises 15 residues. The CDR3 DNA is TGCAGTGCTCCACTTTATAGCGGGACAACAGATACGCAGTATTTT. Translating gives CSAPLYSGTTDTQYF.

This CDR3 is CASSTSGTGGYEQYF. CDR3 in DNA: TGTGCCAGTAGTACCTCCGGGACAGGAGGCTACGAGCAGTACTTC. V usage is TRBV19 and J usage is TRBJ2-7; 8 nucleotides agree with TRBD1. After removal of 4 bases from V and 3 bases from J, the junction contained 8 bases not matched to a gene. The V gene's germline CDR1 is LNHDA and CDR2 SQIVND (reference sequence). The CDR3 runs 15 residues.

This clonotype was seen only a few times. V usage is TRBV12-3 or TRBV12-4 and J usage is TRBJ1-1; no clear D gene. Trimming cost V 6 bases and J 7 bases, with 15 bases left between them. This CDR3 contains 13 residues. Written as DNA, the CDR3 is TGTGCCAGCAGAATTTCCGGGTGGGGTGAAGCTTTCTTT. As protein: CASRISGWGEAFF.